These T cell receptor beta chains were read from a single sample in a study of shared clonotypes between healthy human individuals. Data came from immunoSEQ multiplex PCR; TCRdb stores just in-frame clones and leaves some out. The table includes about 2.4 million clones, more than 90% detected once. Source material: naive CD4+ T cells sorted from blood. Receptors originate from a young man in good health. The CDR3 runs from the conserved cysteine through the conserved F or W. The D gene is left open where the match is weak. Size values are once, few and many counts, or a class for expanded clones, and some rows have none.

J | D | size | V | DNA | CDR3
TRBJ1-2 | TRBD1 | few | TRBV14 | TGTGCCAGCAGCCAAAAGACAGGGATTCGTACCGGCTACACCTTC | CASSQKTGIRTGYTF
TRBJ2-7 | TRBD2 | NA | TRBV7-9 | TGTGCCAGCAGCTTAGCACGCGGGACTAGCGGGAGAGGCGGCGAGCAGTACTTC | CASSLARGTSGRGGEQYF
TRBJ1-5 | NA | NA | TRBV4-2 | TGTGCCAGCAGCCAGGGGGGGAATCAGCCCCAGCATTTT | CASSQGGNQPQHF
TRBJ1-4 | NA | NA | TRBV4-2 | TGTGCCAGCAGCCCCCAGGCCGCAAAGTCGGGGGAAAAACTGTTTTTT | CASSPQAAKSGEKLFF
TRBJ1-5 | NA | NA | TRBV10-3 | TGTGCCATCAGAGCAGGAAGCAATCAGCCCCAGCATTTT | CAIRAGSNQPQHF
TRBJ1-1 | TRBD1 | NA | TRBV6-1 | TGTGCCAGCAGGAGGACAGGGGTCACTGAAGCTTTCTTT | CASRRTGVTEAFF
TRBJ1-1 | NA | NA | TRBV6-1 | TGTGCCAGCAGTGAAGCGCTTCAGGTAGGGGGGAACCTGAACACTGAAGCTTTCTTT | CASSEALQVGGNLNTEAFF
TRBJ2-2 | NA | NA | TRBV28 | TGTGCCAGCATGGACACCGGGGAGCTGTTTTTT | CASMDTGELFF
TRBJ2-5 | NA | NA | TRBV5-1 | TGCGCCAGCAGCTCGGGACTCCTTGGGGCAGACCAAGAGACCCAGTACTTC | CASSSGLLGADQETQYF
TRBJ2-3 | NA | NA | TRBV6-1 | TGTTCAGGCGAGGGTCTAAGCACAGATACGCAGTATTTT | CSGEGLSTDTQYF
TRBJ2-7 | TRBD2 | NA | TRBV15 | TGTGCCACCAGCAGAGAGGGGACTAGTAAACACGAGCAGTACTTC | CATSREGTSKHEQYF
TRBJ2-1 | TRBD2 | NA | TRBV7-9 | TGTGCCAGCAGCTTTTCACTAGCGGGAGTTGAGCAGTTCTTC | CASSFSLAGVEQFF
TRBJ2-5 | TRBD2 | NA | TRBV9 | TGTGCCAGCACAGGACTAGCGGGAGGGCCAGAAGAGACCCAGTACTTC | CASTGLAGGPEETQYF
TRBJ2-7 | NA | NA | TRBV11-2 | TGTGCCAGCAGTTTTGCCGCTTTATCGGGGATCTCCTACGAGCAGTACTTC | CASSFAALSGISYEQYF
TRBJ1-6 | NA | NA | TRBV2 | TGTGCCAGCAGTGAGGGTCAAGGGGTCTATAATTCACCCCTCCACTTT | CASSEGQGVYNSPLHF
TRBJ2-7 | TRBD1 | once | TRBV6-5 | TGTGCCAGCAGCCCCACAGGGGACTACGAGCAGTACTTC | CASSPTGDYEQYF
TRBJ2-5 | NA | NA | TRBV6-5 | TGTGCCAGCAGTCCCTCGCAAGGGACCCAGTACTTC | CASSPSQGTQYF
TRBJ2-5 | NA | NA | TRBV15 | TGTGCCACCAGCAGAGATACGGGTCTTCCTACCTACCGCCAAGAGACCCAGTACTTC | CATSRDTGLPTYRQETQYF
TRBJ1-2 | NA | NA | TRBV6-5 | TGTGCCAGCAGTTACTCGGGACTGAATAACTATGGCTACACCTTC | CASSYSGLNNYGYTF
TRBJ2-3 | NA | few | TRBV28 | TGTGCCAGCAGCCTGACGGGTTCGGGAACGCAGTATTTT | CASSLTGSGTQYF
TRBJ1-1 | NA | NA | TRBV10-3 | TGTGCCATCAGCTCGGACGGGAACACTGAAGCTTTCTTT | CAISSDGNTEAFF
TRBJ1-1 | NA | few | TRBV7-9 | TGTGCCAGCAGCTTTGTAACAGGCTCGAACACTGAAGCTTTCTTT | CASSFVTGSNTEAFF
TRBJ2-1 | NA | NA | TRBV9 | TGTGCCAGCAGCGTAGTTGGGGGTAGTTGGAATGAGCAGTTCTTC | CASSVVGGSWNEQFF
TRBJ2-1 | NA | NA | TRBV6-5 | TGTGCCAGCAGTTATAGCCAGTCCTCCTACAATGAGCAGTTCTTC | CASSYSQSSYNEQFF
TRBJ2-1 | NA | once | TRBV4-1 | TGCGCCAGCAGGAGTAAACCGGGGGATGAGCAGTTCTTC | CASRSKPGDEQFF
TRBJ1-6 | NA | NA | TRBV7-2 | TGTGCCAGCAGCTTAGCGGGGTTTGGTTCACCCCTCCACTTT | CASSLAGFGSPLHF
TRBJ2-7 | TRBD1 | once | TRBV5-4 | TGTGCCAGCAGCTTGGGGGGACAGGACAACTACGAGCAGTACTTC | CASSLGGQDNYEQYF
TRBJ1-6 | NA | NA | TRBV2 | TGTGCCAGCAGTTTAGGGGTAACCTATAATTCACCCCTCCACTTT | CASSLGVTYNSPLHF
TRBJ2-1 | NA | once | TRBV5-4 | TGTGCCAGCAGCTTGTACGCCGGGTCGGATGAGCAGTTCTTC | CASSLYAGSDEQFF
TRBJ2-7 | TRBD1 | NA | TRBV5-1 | TGCGCCAGCAGCTTTAGACAGGGCTACGAGCAGTACTTC | CASSFRQGYEQYF
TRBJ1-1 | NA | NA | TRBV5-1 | TGCGCCAGCAGCATTTCAGGGTCTCTCAGAGACACTGAAGCTTTCTTT | CASSISGSLRDTEAFF
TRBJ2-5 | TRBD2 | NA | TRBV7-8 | TGTGCCGTCCCCTCCTTTAGCGGGGGGGGCCAGGAGACCCAGTACTTC | CAVPSFSGGGQETQYF
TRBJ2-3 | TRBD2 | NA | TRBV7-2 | TGTGCCAGCAGCTACGGGACTAGCGTTACAGATACGCAGTATTTT | CASSYGTSVTDTQYF
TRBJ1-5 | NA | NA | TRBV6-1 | TGTGCCAGCAGTCTACAGGGAGCTCAGCCCCAGCATTTT | CASSLQGAQPQHF
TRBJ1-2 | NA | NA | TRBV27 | TGTGCCAGCAGTTTACGGGGCTCGTACGGCTACACCTTC | CASSLRGSYGYTF
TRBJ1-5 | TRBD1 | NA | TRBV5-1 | TGCGCCAGCAGCTTGGAGGGACAGGGTTATCAGCCCCAGCATTTT | CASSLEGQGYQPQHF
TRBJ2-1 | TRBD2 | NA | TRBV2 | TGTGCCAGCAGTGAAGCAGGGACACGGACTAGCCTCAATGAGCAGTTCTTC | CASSEAGTRTSLNEQFF
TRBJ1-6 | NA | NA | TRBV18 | TGTGCCAGCTCACCGGTGCCCTATGATAATTCACCCCTCCACTTT | CASSPVPYDNSPLHF
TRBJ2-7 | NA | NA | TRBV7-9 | TGTGCCAGCAGCTACACGACAGGCTCCTACGAGCAGTACTTC | CASSYTTGSYEQYF
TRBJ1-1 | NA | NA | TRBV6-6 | TGTGCCAGCCTTGTCCGGGGGAGTGGGACTGAAGCTTTCTTT | CASLVRGSGTEAFF
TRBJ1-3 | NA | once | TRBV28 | TGTGCCAGCAGTACCGCCAGGGTTCCCTCTGGAAACACCATATATTTT | CASSTARVPSGNTIYF
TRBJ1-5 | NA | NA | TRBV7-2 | TGTGCCAGCAGCTTACAGCACAATAGCAATCAGCCCCAGCATTTT | CASSLQHNSNQPQHF
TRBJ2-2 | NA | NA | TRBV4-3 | TGCGCCAGCAGCCAAGAAGGCAGGTACACCGGGGAGCTGTTTTTT | CASSQEGRYTGELFF
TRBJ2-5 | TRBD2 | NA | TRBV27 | TGTGCCAGCAGTCCACTAGCGGGGGGGCCCCGAGGAGAGACCCAGTACTTC | CASSPLAGGPRGETQYF
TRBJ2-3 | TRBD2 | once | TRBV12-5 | TGTGCTAGTGGAAATAGCGGGAGCACAGATACGCAGTATTTT | CASGNSGSTDTQYF
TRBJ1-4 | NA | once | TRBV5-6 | TGTGCCAGCAGCTTGAGGGCAGTAACTAATGAAAAACTGTTTTTT | CASSLRAVTNEKLFF
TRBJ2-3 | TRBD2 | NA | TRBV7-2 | TGTGCCAGCAGCTTAGGCGGGAGCTCAGATACGCAGTATTTT | CASSLGGSSDTQYF
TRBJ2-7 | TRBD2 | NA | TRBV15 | TGTGCCACCAGCCCCGGGACTAGCGGGCACTACGAGCAGTACTTC | CATSPGTSGHYEQYF
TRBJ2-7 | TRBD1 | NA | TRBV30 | TGTGCCTCAACAAGACAGGGAACCTACGAGCAGTACTTC | CASTRQGTYEQYF
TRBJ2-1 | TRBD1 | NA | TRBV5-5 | TGTGCCAGCAGCCCACAGGGGGTTAGGGAGCAGTTCTTC | CASSPQGVREQFF